The present entry profiles one T cell receptor beta chain with its context. The target antigen is unknown. The data originate from a study of T cells in localized non-small cell lung cancer. Study-wide findings and caveats: Multi-region tumor sequencing was not done, so intratumor heterogeneity could not be excluded. Uninvolved nearby lung showed the greatest T cell clonality, exceeding that found in tumor. The study detected a median roughly 50 of the top 100 tumor clones in adjacent lung. Longer overall survival accompanied higher blood T cell density.

Profiling relied on immunoSEQ multiplex PCR, and the TCRdb table lists in-frame clones only, not all of them. The sample holds under 100,000 clones; approximately 90% are singletons and the top ten take approximately 22%. J gave up 2 bases and V 5 bases, and 2 bases lay outside the gene matches. Germline V lookup: CDR1 SNHLY, CDR2 FYNNEI. CDR3 length: 15 amino acids. The chain recombines TRBV2 with TRBJ2-1, with 11 bases that match TRBD2. The clonotype originates from a woman aged 40-70 years with stage I squamous cell lung carcinoma. Sequenced here: peripheral blood, sampled before any cancer treatment. The CDR3 loop reads CASSRLAGTYNEQFF. CDR3 coding DNA: TGTGCCAGCAGTCGACTAGCGGGGACCTACAATGAGCAGTTCTTC. Full variable domain (remainder filled in from reference TRBV2 and TRBJ2-1): EPEVTQTPSHQVTQMGQEVILRCVPISNHLYFYWYRQILGQKVEFLVSFYNNEISEKSEIFDDQFSVERPDGSNFTLKIRSTKLEDSAMYFCASSRLAGTYNEQFFGPGTRLTVL.